This T cell receptor (beta chain) was sequenced for a study of blood T cell repertoires in COVID-19. Germline trimming cut 5 bases from V and 4 bases from J; bases unmatched to any gene: 10. Germline CDR1 reads SNHLY; CDR2 reads FYNNEI. The CDR3 loop spans 16 amino acids. Assay: immunoSEQ multiplex PCR; the TCRdb copy retains only in-frame clones and omits some. The sample consists of 140,000 to 150,000 clones, around 81% of them appearing once. Adults between roughly 18 and 95 years of age took part from fewer than 30 US areas. For recovered donors of Cohort 3, there were two negative PCRs, clearance, or symptom resolution.

What was sequenced was PBMCs or T cells enriched from blood (not recorded which). The chain employs TRBV2 and TRBJ1-4, with TRBD1 identical over 7 bases. This TCR was sampled from a middle-aged woman who had recovered from COVID-19. CDR3: CASSQDRRGDNEKLFF. DNA of the CDR3: TGTGCCAGCAGTCAGGACAGGCGAGGGGATAATGAAAAACTGTTTTTT.